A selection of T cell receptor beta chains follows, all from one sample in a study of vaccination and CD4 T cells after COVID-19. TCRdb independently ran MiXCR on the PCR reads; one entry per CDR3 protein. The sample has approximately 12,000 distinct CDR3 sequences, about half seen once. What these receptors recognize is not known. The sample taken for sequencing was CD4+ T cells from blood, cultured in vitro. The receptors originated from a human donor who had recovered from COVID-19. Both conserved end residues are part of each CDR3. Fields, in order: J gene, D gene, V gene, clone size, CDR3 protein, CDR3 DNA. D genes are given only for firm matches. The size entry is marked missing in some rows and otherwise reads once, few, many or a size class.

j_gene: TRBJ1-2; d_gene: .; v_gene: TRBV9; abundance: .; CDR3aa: CASSVDPSAMGGYTF; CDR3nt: TGTGCCAGCAGCGTAGACCCCTCGGCTATGGGTGGCTACACCTTC
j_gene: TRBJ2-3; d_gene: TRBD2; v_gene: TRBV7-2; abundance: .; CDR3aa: CASSLAWGLAGTTDTQYF; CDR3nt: TGTGCCAGCAGCTTAGCGTGGGGACTAGCGGGTACCACAGATACGCAGTATTTT
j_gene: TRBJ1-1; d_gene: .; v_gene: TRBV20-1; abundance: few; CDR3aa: CRGGRNTEAFF; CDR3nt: TGCAGGGGGGGGAGAAACACTGAAGCTTTCTTT
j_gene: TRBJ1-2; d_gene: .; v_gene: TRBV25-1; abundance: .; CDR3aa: CASSDPVAGYTF; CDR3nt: TGTGCCAGCAGTGATCCAGTTGCAGGCTACACCTTC
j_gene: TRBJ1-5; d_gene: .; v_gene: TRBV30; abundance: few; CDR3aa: CAWSSLGDQPQHF; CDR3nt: TGTGCCTGGAGTTCTTTAGGGGACCAGCCCCAGCATTTT
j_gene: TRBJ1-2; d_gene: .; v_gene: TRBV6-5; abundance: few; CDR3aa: CASSFFRNYGYTF; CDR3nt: TGTGCCAGCAGTTTCTTCCGGAACTATGGCTACACCTTC
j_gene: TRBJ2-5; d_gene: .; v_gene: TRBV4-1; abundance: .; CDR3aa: CASSQPYRGGEGETQYF; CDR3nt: TGCGCCAGCAGCCAGCCCTATCGGGGTGGTGAAGGAGAGACCCAGTACTTC
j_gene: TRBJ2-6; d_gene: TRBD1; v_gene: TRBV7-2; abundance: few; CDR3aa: CASSFTGVGANVLTF; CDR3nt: TGTGCCAGCAGCTTCACAGGGGTTGGGGCCAACGTCCTGACTTTC
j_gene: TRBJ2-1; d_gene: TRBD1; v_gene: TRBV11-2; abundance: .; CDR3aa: CASSPDRGRNNEQFF; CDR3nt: TGTGCCAGCAGCCCGGACAGGGGGCGAAACAATGAGCAGTTCTTC
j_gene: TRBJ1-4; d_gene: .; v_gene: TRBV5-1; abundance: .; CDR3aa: CASSFREVDANEKLFF; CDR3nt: TGCGCCAGCAGCTTTAGGGAAGTTGATGCTAATGAAAAACTGTTTTTT
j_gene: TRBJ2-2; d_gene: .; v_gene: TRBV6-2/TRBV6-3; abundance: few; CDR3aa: CASTNGALGTGELFF; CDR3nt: TGTGCCAGCACTAACGGAGCCCTGGGGACCGGGGAGCTGTTTTTT
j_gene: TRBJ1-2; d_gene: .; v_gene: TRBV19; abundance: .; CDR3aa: CASSIMVRRAGGYTF; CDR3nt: TGTGCCAGTAGTATTATGGTCAGGCGAGCGGGTGGCTACACCTTC
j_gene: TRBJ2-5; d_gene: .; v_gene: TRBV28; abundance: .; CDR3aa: CASSSRSQETQYF; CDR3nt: TGTGCCAGCAGTTCCCGGAGCCAAGAGACCCAGTACTTC
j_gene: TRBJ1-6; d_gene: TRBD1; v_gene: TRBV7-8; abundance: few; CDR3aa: CASSLMEGAPSSYNSPLHF; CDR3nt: TGTGCCAGCAGCTTAATGGAGGGGGCGCCCAGCTCCTATAATTCACCCCTCCACTTT
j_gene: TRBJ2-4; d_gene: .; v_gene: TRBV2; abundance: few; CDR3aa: CASSPTPLLAKNIQYF; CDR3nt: TGTGCCAGCAGCCCTACTCCTTTACTTGCCAAAAACATTCAGTACTTC
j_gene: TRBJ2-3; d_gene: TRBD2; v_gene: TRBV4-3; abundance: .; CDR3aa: CASSRGSGLAGTDTQYF; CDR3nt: TGCGCCAGCAGTCGGGGAAGCGGACTAGCGGGCACAGATACGCAGTATTTT
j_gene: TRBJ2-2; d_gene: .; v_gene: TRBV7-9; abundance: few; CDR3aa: CASRGAGANTGELFF; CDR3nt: TGTGCCAGCAGGGGGGCGGGAGCGAACACCGGGGAGCTGTTTTTT
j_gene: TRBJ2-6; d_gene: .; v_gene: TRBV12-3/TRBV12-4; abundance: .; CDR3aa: CASSTGANVLTF; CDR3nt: TGTGCCAGCAGTACTGGGGCCAACGTCCTGACTTTC
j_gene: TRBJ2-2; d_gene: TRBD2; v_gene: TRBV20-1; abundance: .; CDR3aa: CSAVQRGNTGELFF; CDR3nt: TGCAGTGCAGTGCAGCGGGGGAACACCGGGGAGCTGTTTTTT
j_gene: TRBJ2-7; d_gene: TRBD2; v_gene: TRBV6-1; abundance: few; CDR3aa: CASTGTSGSTYEQYF; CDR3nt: TGTGCCAGCACGGGGACTAGCGGATCTACCTACGAGCAGTACTTC
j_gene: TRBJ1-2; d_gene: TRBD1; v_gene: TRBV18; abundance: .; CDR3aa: CASSPRQGGDYGYTF; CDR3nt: TGTGCCAGCTCGCCTAGACAGGGAGGGGACTATGGCTACACCTTC
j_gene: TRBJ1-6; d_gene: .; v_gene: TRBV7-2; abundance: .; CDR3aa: CASSLVWDLGGPLHF; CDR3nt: TGTGCCAGCAGCTTAGTTTGGGATCTGGGGGGACCCCTCCACTTT
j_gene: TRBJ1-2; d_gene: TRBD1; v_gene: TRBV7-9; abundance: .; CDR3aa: CASRKQGRSNYGYTF; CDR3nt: TGTGCCAGCAGAAAACAGGGGAGATCTAACTATGGCTACACCTTC
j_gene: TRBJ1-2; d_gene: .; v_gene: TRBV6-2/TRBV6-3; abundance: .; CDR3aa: CASSYSMGYLRTTNYGYTF; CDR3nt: TGTGCCAGCAGTTACTCGATGGGCTACTTACGGACCACTAACTATGGCTACACCTTC
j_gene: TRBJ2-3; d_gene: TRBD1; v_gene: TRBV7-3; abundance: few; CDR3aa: CASSSTGSTDTQYF; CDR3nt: TGTGCCAGCAGTTCGACAGGGAGCACAGATACGCAGTATTTT
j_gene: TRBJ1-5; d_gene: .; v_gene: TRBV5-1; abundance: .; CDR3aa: CASSLNQPQHF; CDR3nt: TGCGCCAGCAGCTTGAATCAGCCCCAGCATTTT
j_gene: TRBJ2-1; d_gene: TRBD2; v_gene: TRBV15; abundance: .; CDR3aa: CATSRTSGASYNEQFF; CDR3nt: TGTGCCACCAGCAGAACTAGCGGGGCCTCCTACAATGAGCAGTTCTTC
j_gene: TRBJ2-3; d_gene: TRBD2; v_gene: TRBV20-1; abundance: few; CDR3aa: CSAPGLAGPTQYF; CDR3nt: TGCAGTGCGCCGGGACTAGCGGGACCTACGCAGTATTTT
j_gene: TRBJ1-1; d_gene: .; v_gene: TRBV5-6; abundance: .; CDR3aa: CASSPLGGDTEAFF; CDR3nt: TGTGCCAGCAGCCCCCTAGGGGGGGACACTGAAGCTTTCTTT
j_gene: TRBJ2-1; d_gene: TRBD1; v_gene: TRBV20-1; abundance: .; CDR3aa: CSARDRGYEQFF; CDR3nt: TGCAGTGCTAGAGACAGGGGGTATGAGCAGTTCTTC
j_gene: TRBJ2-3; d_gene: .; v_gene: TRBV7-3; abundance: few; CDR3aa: CASSLTGSGDTQYF; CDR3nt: TGTGCCAGCAGCTTAACCGGGAGTGGTGATACGCAGTATTTT
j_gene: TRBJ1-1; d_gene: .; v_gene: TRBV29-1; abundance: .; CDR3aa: CSVVVRGNTEAFF; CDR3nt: TGCAGCGTTGTAGTCAGGGGGAACACTGAAGCTTTCTTT
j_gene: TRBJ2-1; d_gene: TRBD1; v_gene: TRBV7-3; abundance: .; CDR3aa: CASSSSTGGGVYNEQFF; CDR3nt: TGTGCCAGCAGCTCTTCGACAGGGGGAGGTGTTTACAATGAGCAGTTCTTC
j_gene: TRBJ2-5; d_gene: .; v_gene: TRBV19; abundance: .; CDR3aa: CASSDMGGQTQYF; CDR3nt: TGTGCCAGTAGTGACATGGGTGGCCAGACCCAGTACTTC
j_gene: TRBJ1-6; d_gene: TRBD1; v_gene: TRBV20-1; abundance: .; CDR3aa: CSCGTDYNSPLHF; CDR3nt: TGCAGCTGCGGGACAGACTATAATTCACCCCTCCACTTT
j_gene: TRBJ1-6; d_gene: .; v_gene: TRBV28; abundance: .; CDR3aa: CASSKRLTLHF; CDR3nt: TGTGCCAGCAGCAAGAGGTTAACCCTCCACTTT
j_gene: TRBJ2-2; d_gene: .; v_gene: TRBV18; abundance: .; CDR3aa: CASSPGGSTGELFF; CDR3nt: TGTGCCAGCTCACCAGGGGGGAGCACCGGGGAGCTGTTTTTT
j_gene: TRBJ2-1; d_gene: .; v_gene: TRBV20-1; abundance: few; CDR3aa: CSARPGSSNNEQFF; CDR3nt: TGCAGTGCTCGTCCAGGGTCGTCCAATAATGAGCAGTTCTTC
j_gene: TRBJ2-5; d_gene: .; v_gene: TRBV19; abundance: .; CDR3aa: CASSIQGGSETQYF; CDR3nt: TGTGCCAGTAGTATCCAGGGTGGGTCTGAGACCCAGTACTTC
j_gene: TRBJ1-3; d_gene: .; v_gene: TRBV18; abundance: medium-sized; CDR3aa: CASSPRSGRNTIYF; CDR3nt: TGTGCCAGCTCACCCCGGTCAGGGAGAAACACCATATATTTT
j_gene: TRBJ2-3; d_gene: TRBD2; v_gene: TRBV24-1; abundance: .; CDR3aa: CATSDPSGSGTDTQYF; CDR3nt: TGTGCCACCAGTGACCCCAGCGGGAGTGGTACAGATACGCAGTATTTT
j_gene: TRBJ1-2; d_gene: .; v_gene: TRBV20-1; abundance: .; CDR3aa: CSARRPGPAQGYGYTF; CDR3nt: TGCAGTGCTAGACGACCGGGACCCGCTCAAGGCTATGGCTACACCTTC
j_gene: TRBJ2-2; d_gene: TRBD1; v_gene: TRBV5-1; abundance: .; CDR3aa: CASSRGQTNTGELFF; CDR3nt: TGCGCCAGCAGCAGGGGACAGACCAACACCGGGGAGCTGTTTTTT
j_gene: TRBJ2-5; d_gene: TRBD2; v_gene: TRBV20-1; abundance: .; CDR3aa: CSARDGGRQETQYF; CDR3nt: TGCAGTGCTAGAGACGGCGGGAGGCAAGAGACCCAGTACTTC
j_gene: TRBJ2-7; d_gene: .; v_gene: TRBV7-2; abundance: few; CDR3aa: CASSLGRNTYEQYF; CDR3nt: TGTGCCAGCAGCTTGGGACGCAATACCTACGAGCAGTACTTC
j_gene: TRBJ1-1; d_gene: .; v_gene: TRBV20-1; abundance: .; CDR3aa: CSASPPMGATEAFF; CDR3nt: TGCAGTGCTAGTCCCCCCATGGGGGCCACTGAAGCTTTCTTT
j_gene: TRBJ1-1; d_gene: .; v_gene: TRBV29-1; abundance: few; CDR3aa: CSVEDRTEGTEAFF; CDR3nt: TGCAGCGTTGAAGACCGGACCGAGGGCACTGAAGCTTTCTTT
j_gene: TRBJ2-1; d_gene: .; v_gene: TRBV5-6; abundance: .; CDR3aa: CASSSAGGSYNEQFF; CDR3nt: TGTGCCAGCAGCTCAGCGGGTGGCTCCTACAATGAGCAGTTCTTC
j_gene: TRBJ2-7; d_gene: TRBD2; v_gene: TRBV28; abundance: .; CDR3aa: CANPWGLAESSPTYEQYF; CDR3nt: TGTGCCAACCCCTGGGGACTAGCGGAGTCAAGTCCCACCTACGAGCAGTACTTC
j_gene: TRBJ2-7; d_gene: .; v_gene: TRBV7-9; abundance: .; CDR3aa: CASSYYPGRTIRQYF; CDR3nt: TGTGCCAGCAGCTATTACCCGGGACGGACTATAAGGCAGTACTTC
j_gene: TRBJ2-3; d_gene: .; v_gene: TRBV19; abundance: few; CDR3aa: CASGAGQVADTQYF; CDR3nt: TGTGCCAGTGGAGCGGGACAGGTTGCGGACACGCAGTATTTT
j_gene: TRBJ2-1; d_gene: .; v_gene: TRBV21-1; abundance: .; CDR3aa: CASSHGPQRSSYNEQFF; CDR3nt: TGTGCCAGCAGCCACGGACCTCAGCGGAGCTCCTACAATGAGCAGTTCTTC
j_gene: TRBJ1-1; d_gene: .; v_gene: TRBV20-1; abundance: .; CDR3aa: CSARGPIDEGAFF; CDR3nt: TGCAGTGCTAGGGGGCCCATTGACGAGGGAGCTTTCTTT
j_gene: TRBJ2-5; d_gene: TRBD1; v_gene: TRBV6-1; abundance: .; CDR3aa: CASRWDRQETQYF; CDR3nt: TGTGCCAGCAGGTGGGACAGACAAGAGACCCAGTACTTC
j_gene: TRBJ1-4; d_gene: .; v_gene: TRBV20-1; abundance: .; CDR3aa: CSARSDSLEKLFF; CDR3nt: TGCAGTGCTAGATCCGACAGTTTGGAAAAACTGTTTTTT